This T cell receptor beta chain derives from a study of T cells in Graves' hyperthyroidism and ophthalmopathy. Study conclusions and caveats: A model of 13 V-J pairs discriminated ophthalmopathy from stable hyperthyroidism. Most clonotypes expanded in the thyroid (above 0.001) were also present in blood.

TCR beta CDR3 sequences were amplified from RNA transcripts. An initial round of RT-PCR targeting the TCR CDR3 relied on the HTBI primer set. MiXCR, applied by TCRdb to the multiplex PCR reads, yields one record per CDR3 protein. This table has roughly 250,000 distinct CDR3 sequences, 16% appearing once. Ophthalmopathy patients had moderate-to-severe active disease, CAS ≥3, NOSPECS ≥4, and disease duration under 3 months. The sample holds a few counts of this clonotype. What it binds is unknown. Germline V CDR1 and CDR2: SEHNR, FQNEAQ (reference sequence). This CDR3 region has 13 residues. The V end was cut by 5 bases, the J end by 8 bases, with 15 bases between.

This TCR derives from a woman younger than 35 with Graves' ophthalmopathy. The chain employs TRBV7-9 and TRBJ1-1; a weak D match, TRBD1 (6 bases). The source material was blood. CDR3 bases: TGTGCCAGCAGCCACTTCCGGGACAACGAAGCTTTCTTT. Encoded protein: CASSHFRDNEAFF.